The present T cell receptor beta chain was sequenced within a study of early T cells in non-severe SARS-CoV-2 infection. Study-wide background: Sequencing targeted bulk RNA from unsorted whole blood, leaving chains unpaired. Findings and caveats of the study: Lookups in VDJdb leaned toward anti-spike CD8 responses and missed private and CD4 specificities.

Worth noting for this clonotype: What it binds is unknown.

Unique molecular identifiers were affixed to single, distinct cDNA molecules. TCRdb ran MiXCR on the 5' RACE reads and lists one entry per CDR3 protein. The sample carries approximately 80,000 distinct CDR3 sequences, about 11% recorded once. The length of the CDR3 is 14 residues. The germline CDR1 and CDR2 sequences are LGHNA and YNFKEQ. Between the trimmed V and J ends, which lost 4 bases and 6 bases, there was a span of 13 bases. The sample was whole blood, taken at baseline. The chain combines TRBV4-2 with TRBJ1-5; D might be TRBD1 (5 bases). The TCR was taken from an adult who was a healthcare worker with PCR-confirmed SARS-CoV-2 infection or an uninfected control (not recorded which). The CDR3 loop is CASSPDSGGQPQHF. The CDR3 DNA sequence: TGTGCCAGCAGCCCGGACTCCGGGGGTCAGCCCCAGCATTTT.